Listed here are 2 T cell receptor beta chains from one sample, sequenced in a study of CD8 T cells in Susac syndrome. When the RNA was reverse transcribed, random hexamers were used with an input of roughly 0.45 to 1 ug. TCRdb reprocessed the immunoSEQ multiplex PCR reads via MiXCR and lists one record per CDR3 protein. The sample comprises roughly 140,000 distinct CDR3 sequences, roughly 96% of which are singletons, and roughly 0.16% rests with the top ten. Sequenced input: CD4+ T cells from PBMCs. All receptors derive from a human donor with Susac syndrome.

This chain connects TRBV12-3 or TRBV12-4 to TRBJ2-7, with TRBD2 matching over 9 bases. J gave up 2 bases and V 3 bases, and 2 bases lay outside the gene matches. CDR3 size: 14 residues. Here the CDR3 reads CASSLTSGTYEQYF. The CDR3 DNA reads TGTGCCAGCAGTTTGACTAGCGGAACCTACGAGCAGTACTTC.

This clonotype has just a few counts. The rearrangement links TRBV7-7 to TRBJ2-2, with D unresolved. The CDR3 extends over 14 amino acids. V was pared by 3 bases and J by 4 bases, with 9 bases between. CDR1 is SSHAT, CDR2 FNYEAQ, per germline (reference sequence). The CDR3 spells CASSLSSSTGELFF. In nucleotides, the CDR3 is TGTGCCAGCAGCTTGTCCAGTAGCACCGGGGAGCTGTTTTTT.